These T cell receptor beta chains were read from a single sample in a study of blood T cells in healthy people across ages. From the 5' RACE reads, TCRdb called clonotypes with MiXCR, one entry per CDR3 protein. The sample lists hundreds of thousands of distinct CDR3 sequences; under 45% were seen once. The specimen sequenced was blood. The receptors stem from a man aged 55 to 70 in good health. The conserved cysteine and the conserved F or W are not part of the CDR3 here. Each record gives: V gene, J gene, CDR3 protein.

v_call: TRBV7-9
j_call: TRBJ1-1
cdr3_aa: ASSSLIDRDEAF

v_call: TRBV7-9
j_call: TRBJ2-7
cdr3_aa: ASSPRWDSEQY

v_call: TRBV4-1
j_call: TRBJ1-4
cdr3_aa: ASSRVLGEKLF

v_call: TRBV7-8
j_call: TRBJ2-5
cdr3_aa: ASSGGKGETQY

v_call: TRBV5-1
j_call: TRBJ2-1
cdr3_aa: ASSLLQVGRSGNEQF

v_call: TRBV11-2
j_call: TRBJ2-1
cdr3_aa: ASSLDPPQEQF

v_call: TRBV5-5
j_call: TRBJ1-2
cdr3_aa: ASSLASSTVYGYT

v_call: TRBV28
j_call: TRBJ2-3
cdr3_aa: ASSFPVGGFGNTQY

v_call: TRBV11-2
j_call: TRBJ1-1
cdr3_aa: ASSLVYNTEAF

v_call: TRBV29-1
j_call: TRBJ1-1
cdr3_aa: SVESHTEAF

v_call: TRBV7-9
j_call: TRBJ2-7
cdr3_aa: ASSLVNWSSASYEQY

v_call: TRBV20-1
j_call: TRBJ2-5
cdr3_aa: SASKEMETQY

v_call: TRBV7-9
j_call: TRBJ2-7
cdr3_aa: ASTHQGSYEQY

v_call: TRBV18
j_call: TRBJ1-5
cdr3_aa: LAAEDPNQPQH

v_call: TRBV7-9
j_call: TRBJ2-7
cdr3_aa: ASLEQSSYEQY

v_call: TRBV9
j_call: TRBJ2-5
cdr3_aa: ASNNGVRETQY

v_call: TRBV20-1
j_call: TRBJ2-1
cdr3_aa: SARDPVRSGNEQF

v_call: TRBV15
j_call: TRBJ2-5
cdr3_aa: ATSRGSTGSQETQY